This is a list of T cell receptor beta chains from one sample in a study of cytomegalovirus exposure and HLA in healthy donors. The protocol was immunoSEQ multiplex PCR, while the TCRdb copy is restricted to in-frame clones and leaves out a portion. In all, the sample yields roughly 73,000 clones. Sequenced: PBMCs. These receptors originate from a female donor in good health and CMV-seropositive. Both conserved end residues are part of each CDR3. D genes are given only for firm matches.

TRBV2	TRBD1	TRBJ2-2	CASRSTGAVGELFF	TGTGCCAGCAGATCAACAGGGGCGGTCGGGGAGCTGTTTTTT
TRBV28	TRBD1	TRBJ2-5	CASSPGQAQYF	TGTGCCAGCAGCCCTGGACAGGCCCAGTACTTC
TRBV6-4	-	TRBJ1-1	CASSDSGGRPAFF	TGTGCCAGCAGTGACTCCGGGGGGCGCCCAGCTTTCTTT
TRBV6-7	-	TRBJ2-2	CATPRVRVNTGELFF	TGTGCCACACCCCGTGTCAGGGTTAACACCGGGGAGCTGTTTTTT
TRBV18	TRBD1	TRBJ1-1	CASSRDRKNTEAFF	TGTGCCAGCTCGCGGGACAGAAAGAACACTGAAGCTTTCTTT
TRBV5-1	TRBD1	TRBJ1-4	CASSLNRGESEKLFF	TGCGCCAGCAGCTTGAACAGGGGTGAGAGTGAAAAACTGTTTTTT
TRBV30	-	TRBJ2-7	CAWSVDKLREQYF	TGTGCCTGGAGTGTTGATAAATTGCGCGAGCAGTACTTC
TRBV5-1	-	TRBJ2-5	CASSRSPGTQYF	TGCGCCAGCAGCCGCTCCCCAGGGACCCAGTACTTC
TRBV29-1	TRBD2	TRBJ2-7	CSVEEGGPHEQYF	TGCAGCGTTGAAGAGGGAGGGCCCCACGAGCAGTACTTC
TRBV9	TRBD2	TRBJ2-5	CASSLGLAEYQETQYF	TGTGCCAGCAGCCTCGGACTAGCGGAGTACCAAGAGACCCAGTACTTC
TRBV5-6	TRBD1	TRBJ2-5	CASSEDRGVYQETQYF	TGTGCCAGCAGCGAGGACAGGGGGGTGTACCAAGAGACCCAGTACTTC
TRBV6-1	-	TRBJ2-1	CASRTGFEQFF	TGTGCCAGCCGTACGGGATTTGAGCAGTTCTTC
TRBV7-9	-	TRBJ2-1	CASSARGGAYNEQFF	TGTGCCAGCAGTGCCCGAGGGGGGGCCTACAATGAGCAGTTCTTC
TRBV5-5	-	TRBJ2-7	CASSPHLGLGYEQYF	TGTGCCAGCAGCCCCCACTTGGGGCTGGGTTACGAGCAGTACTTC
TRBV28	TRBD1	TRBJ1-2	CASSEDRGYGYTF	TGTGCCAGCAGCGAGGACAGGGGCTATGGCTACACCTTC
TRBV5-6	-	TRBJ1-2	CASSLARRESIYGYTF	TGTGCCAGCAGCTTGGCCAGGCGGGAATCTATCTATGGCTACACCTTC
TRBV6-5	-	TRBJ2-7	CASRFQGTYEQYF	TGTGCCAGCCGCTTTCAGGGAACCTACGAGCAGTACTTC
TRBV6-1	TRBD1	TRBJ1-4	CASRETGVTNEKLFF	TGTGCCAGCAGAGAGACAGGGGTCACTAATGAAAAACTGTTTTTT
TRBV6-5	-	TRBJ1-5	CASSYLSSKQPQHF	TGTGCCAGCAGTTACCTATCTTCCAAGCAGCCCCAGCATTTT
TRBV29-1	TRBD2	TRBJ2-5	CSALSGGTQYF	TGCAGCGCGCTTAGCGGGGGGACCCAGTACTTC
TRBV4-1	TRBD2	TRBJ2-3	CASSQSGTTTDTQYF	TGCGCCAGCAGCCAAAGCGGGACTACCACAGATACGCAGTATTTT
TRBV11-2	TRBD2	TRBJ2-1	CASSSSGGKTSYNEQFF	TGTGCCAGCAGCTCCAGCGGGGGGAAAACCTCCTACAATGAGCAGTTCTTC
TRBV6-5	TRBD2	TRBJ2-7	CASRPRGRKGEQYF	TGTGCCAGTCGTCCACGCGGGAGGAAAGGCGAGCAGTACTTC
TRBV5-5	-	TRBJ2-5	CASSSTTGLQATQYF	TGTGCCAGCAGCTCGACGACAGGCCTACAAGCGACCCAGTACTTC
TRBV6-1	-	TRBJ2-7	CASSESFAYEQYF	TGTGCCAGCAGTGAAAGCTTTGCCTACGAGCAGTACTTC
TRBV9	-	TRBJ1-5	CASSETESNQPQHF	TGTGCCAGCAGCGAAACAGAGTCCAATCAGCCCCAGCATTTT
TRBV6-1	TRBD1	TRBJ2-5	CASSRRDSQETQYF	TGTGCCAGCAGTCGCCGGGACAGCCAAGAGACCCAGTACTTC
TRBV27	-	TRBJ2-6	CASSFRVGANVLTF	TGTGCCAGCAGTTTCCGGGTTGGGGCCAACGTCCTGACTTTC
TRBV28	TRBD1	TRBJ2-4	CASSPPGGPAKNIQYF	TGTGCCAGCAGCCCTCCAGGGGGTCCCGCCAAAAACATTCAGTACTTC
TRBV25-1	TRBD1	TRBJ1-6	CASKWTGDNSPLHF	TGTGCCAGCAAGTGGACAGGTGATAATTCACCCCTCCACTTT
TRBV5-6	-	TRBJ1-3	CASSKDRRENTIYF	TGTGCCAGCAGCAAAGACAGACGCGAAAACACCATATATTTT
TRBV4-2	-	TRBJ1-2	CASSQDGTDSYGYTF	TGTGCCAGCAGCCAAGATGGCACAGATTCCTATGGCTACACCTTC
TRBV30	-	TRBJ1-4	CAWSVEQEKLFF	TGTGCCTGGAGTGTAGAACAGGAAAAACTGTTTTTT
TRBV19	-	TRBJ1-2	CASSTRTSAPYYGYTF	TGTGCCAGTAGTACCCGAACCTCCGCGCCCTACTATGGCTACACCTTC
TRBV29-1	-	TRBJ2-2	CSVGGGATGELFF	TGCAGCGTTGGCGGAGGAGCCACCGGGGAGCTGTTTTTT